The next 12 T cell receptor beta chains were all read from a single sample in a study of blood T cell repertoires in COVID-19 (dated by TCRdb to about 2020). Libraries were constructed by the immunoSEQ multiplex PCR assay. Sourced from immuneACCESS, this table was stored by TCRdb with only in-frame sequences that have V and J called. A share of the clones is absent; for the studies checked, an unresolved V gene accounts for under half, and the remainder has no known explanation. This sample is represented by approximately 53,000 clones; about 81% of them were singletons. The top ten hold about 22% of the sample. The sample comprised peripheral blood. The receptors were gathered from a woman in her fifties or sixties with acute or convalescent COVID-19.

The CDR3 reads CASSAPVGQGYTF. DNA of the CDR3: TGTGCCAGCAGCGCCCCAGTGGGGCAGGGCTACACCTTC. The chain has TRBV9 and TRBJ1-2, with TRBD1 as a possible D gene (5 bases). The CDR3 is made up of 13 amino acids. Per germline, CDR1 SGDLS and CDR2 YYNGEE. Trimming took 3 bases from V and 8 from J, leaving 14 bases between them. Using reference TRBV9 and TRBJ1-2 for the parts outside the CDR3, the full variable domain is DSGVTQTPKHLITATGQRVTLRCSPRSGDLSVYWYQQSLDQGLQFLIQYYNGEERAKGNILERFSAQQFPDLHSELNLSSLELGDSALYFCASSAPVGQGYTFGSGTRLTVV.

The chain joins TRBV7-9 to TRBJ1-5, with a weak D call TRBD1 (5 bases). The germline V and J ends were trimmed by 5 bases and 0 bases, with 8 bases remaining between them. The CDR3 is 14 amino acids. Germline CDR1 reads SEHNR; CDR2 reads FQNEAQ (reference sequence). CDR3 sequence: CASSRQTSNQPQHF. Written as DNA, the CDR3 is TGTGCCAGCAGCAGACAGACTAGCAATCAGCCCCAGCATTTT.

V is TRBV7-9 and J is TRBJ2-5, with TRBD1 identical over 9 bases. CDR3 length: 15 residues. V shed 6 bases, J shed 1 base, and the junction held 6 bases outside the gene matches. Germline-derived CDR1 and CDR2 are SEHNR and FQNEAQ (reference sequence). CDR3 region: CASSYTGGGQETQYF. CDR3 nucleotide sequence: TGTGCCAGCAGTTATACAGGGGGCGGCCAAGAGACCCAGTACTTC.

This chain uses TRBV9 with TRBJ1-2; D unresolved. V was trimmed by 3 bases and J by 8 bases, leaving 11 bases between them. Germline V CDR1 and CDR2: SGDLS, YYNGEE. CDR3 length equals 12 residues. This CDR3 reads CASSAILTGYTF. The CDR3 DNA follows: TGTGCCAGCAGCGCGATCCTAACCGGCTACACCTTC.

V usage is TRBV7-3 and J usage is TRBJ2-3; D perhaps matches TRBD2 (6 bases). Germline assignment: CDR1 SGHTA and CDR2 FQGTGA. Trimming left V 4 bases short and J 0 bases short, with 11 bases between. This CDR3 is built from 15 residues. For the CDR3, the DNA is TGTGCCAGCAGCTCCGGGGGAACTAGCACAGATACGCAGTATTTT. Its translation: CASSSGGTSTDTQYF.

The gene calls are TRBV6-5 and TRBJ1-6; the match to TRBD1 covers 7 bases. V was pared by 6 bases and J by 6 bases, with 8 bases of the junction left unmatched. Per the germline V gene, CDR1 is MNHEY and CDR2 is SVGAGI. The CDR3 consists of 15 residues. In nucleotides, the CDR3 is TGTGCCAGCAGGGGGACAGAGGAGTTTAATTCACCCCTCCACTTT. This sequence encodes CASRGTEEFNSPLHF.

V and J are TRBV2 and TRBJ1-1; the D is unclear. Germline CDR1 SNHLY, CDR2 FYNNEI. Trimming pared 6 bases from V and 10 bases from J, leaving 12 bases between. This CDR3 region has 11 residues. The CDR3 DNA reads TGTGCCAGCAGCTTACTGGGCCGAGCTTTCTTT. Translation: CASSLLGRAFF.

The J gene is TRBJ2-1, the V gene TRBV18; D gene ambiguous. The CDR3 is 13 amino acids. The V gene's germline CDR1 is KGHSH and CDR2 LQKENI. With 3 bases removed from V and 3 bases from J, the gap between germline ends came to 6 bases. CDR3 loop: CASSPSNYNEQFF. In DNA, the CDR3 is TGTGCCAGCTCACCCTCTAACTACAATGAGCAGTTCTTC.

The rearrangement links TRBV5-1 to TRBJ1-3; TRBD1 is a possible D gene (6 bases). CDR3 length: 14 amino acids. From germline, CDR1 is SGHRS and CDR2 YFSETQ. V gave up 7 bases and J gave up 0 bases, with 11 bases separating them. CDR3: CASAQGPSGNTIYF. CDR3 sequence (DNA): TGCGCCAGCGCCCAGGGGCCCTCTGGAAACACCATATATTTT.

The V gene is TRBV7-3, the J gene TRBJ2-1; D might be TRBD1 (5 bases). This CDR3 has 13 amino acids. Germline-derived CDR1 and CDR2 are SGHTA and FQGTGA. Trimming removed 0 bases from V and 8 bases from J, with 8 bases in between. The CDR3 sequence: CASSLTPRDEQFF. CDR3 DNA: TGTGCCAGCAGCTTAACCCCCAGGGATGAGCAGTTCTTC.

The chain employs TRBV3-1 (or the pseudogene TRBV3-2) and TRBJ2-7; 11 bases line up with TRBD2. Per the germline V gene, CDR1 is LGHDT and CDR2 is YNNKEL (reference sequence). Trimming removed 1 base from V and 7 bases from J; junction bases left unmatched: 6. This CDR3 region has 15 residues. The CDR3 protein is CASSQGASGGWEQYF. DNA of the CDR3: TGTGCCAGCAGCCAAGGGGCTAGCGGGGGGTGGGAGCAGTACTTC.

The chain couples TRBV19 to TRBJ2-1; D remains unclear. The CDR3 is 11 amino acids. Between the trimmed V and J ends, which lost 4 bases and 6 bases, there was a span of 4 bases. Germline values: CDR1 LNHDA, CDR2 SQIVND (reference sequence). The CDR3 spells CASSTFNEQFF. The CDR3 bases are TGTGCCAGTAGTACTTTCAATGAGCAGTTCTTC.